This T cell receptor beta chain was identified during a study of cytomegalovirus exposure and HLA in healthy donors. General study points: Despite most TCR sequences being rare, some public TCRs occurred in many donors. Sequencing likely generated an artifact that appeared as a cluster of highly shared sequence variants.

The CDR3 consists of 14 residues. J was trimmed by 5 bases and V by 1 base; bases with no gene match: 4. In germline, CDR1 is PRHDT, CDR2 FYEKMQ (reference sequence). 60 Vbeta and 13 Jbeta primers were used in PCR. Generated by immunoSEQ multiplex PCR, the TCRdb table keeps only in-frame clones and is missing some. This table has about 140,000 clones, 60% to 75% appearing once. This clone has more than one count but fewer than ten. Its antigen is still unknown. The genes are TRBV13 and TRBJ2-7; 8 bases line up with TRBD2. The sample consisted of PBMCs. This TCR was recovered from a human donor in good health. Written as DNA, the CDR3 is TGTGCCAGCAGCTTAGCCAGCGGGAGTGACGAGCAGTACTTC. Its translation: CASSLASGSDEQYF.